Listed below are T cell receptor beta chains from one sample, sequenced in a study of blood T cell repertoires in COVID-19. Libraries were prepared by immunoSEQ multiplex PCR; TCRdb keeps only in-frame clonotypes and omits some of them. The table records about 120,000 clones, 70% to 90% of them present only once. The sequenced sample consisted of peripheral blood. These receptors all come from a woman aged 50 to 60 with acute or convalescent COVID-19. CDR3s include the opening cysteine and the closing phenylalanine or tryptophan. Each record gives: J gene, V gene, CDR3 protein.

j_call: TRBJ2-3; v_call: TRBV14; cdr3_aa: CASSPGPLRLYF
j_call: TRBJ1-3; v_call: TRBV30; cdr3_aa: CAWSAGHTSGNTIYF
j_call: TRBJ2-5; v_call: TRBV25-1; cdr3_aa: CASSSPEAGYQETQYF
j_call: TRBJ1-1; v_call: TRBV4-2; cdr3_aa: CASSQVEGVNTEAFF
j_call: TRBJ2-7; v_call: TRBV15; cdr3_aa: CATSRAGLAGAEQYF
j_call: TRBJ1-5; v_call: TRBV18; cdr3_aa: CASSSGTLYSNQPQHF
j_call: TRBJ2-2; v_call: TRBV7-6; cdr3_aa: CASSPRTSGTSGSGELFF
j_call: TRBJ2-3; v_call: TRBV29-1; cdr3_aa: CSVEDFGRGAGDTQYF
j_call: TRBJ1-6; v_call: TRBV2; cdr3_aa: CASRAAGQGASPLHF
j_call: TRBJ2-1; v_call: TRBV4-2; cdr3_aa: CASSQDVAAGGANEQFF
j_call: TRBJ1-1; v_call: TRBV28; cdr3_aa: CASSMGQGYTEAFF
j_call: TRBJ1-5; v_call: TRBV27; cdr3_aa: CASSLWGVGNQPQHF
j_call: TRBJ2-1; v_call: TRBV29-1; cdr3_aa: CSVAEAPYNEQFF
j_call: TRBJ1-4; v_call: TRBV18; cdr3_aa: CASSPPGTGNEKLFF
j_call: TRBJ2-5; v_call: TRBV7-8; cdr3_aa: CASSTLAGDQETQYF
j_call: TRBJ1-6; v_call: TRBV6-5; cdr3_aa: CASSRDRQNSPLHF
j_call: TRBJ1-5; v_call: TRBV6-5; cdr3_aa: CASRGDGGLPQHF
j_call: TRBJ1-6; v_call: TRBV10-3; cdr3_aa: CAISESGGQGNSPLHF
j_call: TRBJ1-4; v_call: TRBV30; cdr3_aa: CAWTGGLREKLFF
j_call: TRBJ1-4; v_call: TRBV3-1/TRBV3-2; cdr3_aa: CASTQTGPNEKLFF
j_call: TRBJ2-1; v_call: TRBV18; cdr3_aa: CASSPPELESSYNEQFF
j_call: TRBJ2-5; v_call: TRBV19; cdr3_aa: CASSIATGPTETQYF
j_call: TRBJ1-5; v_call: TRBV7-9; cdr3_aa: CASSPSPGGGSNQPQHF
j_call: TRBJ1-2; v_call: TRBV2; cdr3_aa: CASSEAGGPNYGYTF
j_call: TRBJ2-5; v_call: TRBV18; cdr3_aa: CASSPKGNQETQYF
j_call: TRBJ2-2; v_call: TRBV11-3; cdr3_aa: CASSLDSGDTGELFF
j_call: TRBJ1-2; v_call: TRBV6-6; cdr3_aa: CASSSTGGASGYTF
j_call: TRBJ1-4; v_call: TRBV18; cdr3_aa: CASSPAGDEKLFF
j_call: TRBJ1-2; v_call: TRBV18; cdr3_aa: CASSPLSTGDSDGYTF
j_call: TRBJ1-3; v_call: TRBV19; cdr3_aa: CASTTGDSGNTIYF
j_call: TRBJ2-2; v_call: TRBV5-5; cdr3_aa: CASRGPKNTGELFF
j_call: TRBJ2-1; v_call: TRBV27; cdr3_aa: CASSLLSSGAMNEQFF
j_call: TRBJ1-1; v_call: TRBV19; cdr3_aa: CASSVDGVGTEAFF
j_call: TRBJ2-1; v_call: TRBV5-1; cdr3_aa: CASSLLGQRGDEQFF
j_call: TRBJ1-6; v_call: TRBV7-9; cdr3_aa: CASSPYRTGDNSPLHF
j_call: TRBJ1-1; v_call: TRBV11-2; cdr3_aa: CASSPTGGVYTEAFF
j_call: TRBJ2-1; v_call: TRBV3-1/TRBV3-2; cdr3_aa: CASSQVLPGKQHNEQFF
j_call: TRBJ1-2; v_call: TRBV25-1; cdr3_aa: CASSAGGGYGYTF
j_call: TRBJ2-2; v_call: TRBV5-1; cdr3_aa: CASTRTGTSNTGELFF
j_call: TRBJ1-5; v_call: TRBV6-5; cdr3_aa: CASSSWGGNQPQHF
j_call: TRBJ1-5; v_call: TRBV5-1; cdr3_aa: CASSLTGATLGQPQHF
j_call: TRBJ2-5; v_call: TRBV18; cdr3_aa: CASSLIAGPEETQYF
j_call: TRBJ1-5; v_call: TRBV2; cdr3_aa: CASSGTENNQPQHF
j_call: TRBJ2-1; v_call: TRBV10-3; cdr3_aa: CATHRVGGNEQFF
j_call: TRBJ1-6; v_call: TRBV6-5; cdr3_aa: CASSSDDREHSPLHF
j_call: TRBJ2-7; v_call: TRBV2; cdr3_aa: CASSEATGFLHEQYF